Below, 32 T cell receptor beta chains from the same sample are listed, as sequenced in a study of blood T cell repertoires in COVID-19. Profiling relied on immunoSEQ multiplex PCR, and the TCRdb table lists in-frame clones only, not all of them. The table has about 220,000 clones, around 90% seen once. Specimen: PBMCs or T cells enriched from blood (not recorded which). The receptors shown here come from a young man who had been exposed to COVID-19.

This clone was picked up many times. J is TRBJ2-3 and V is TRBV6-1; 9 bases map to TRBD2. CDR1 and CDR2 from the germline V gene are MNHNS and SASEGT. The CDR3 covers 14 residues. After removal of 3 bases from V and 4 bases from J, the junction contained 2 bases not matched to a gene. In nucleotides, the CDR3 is TGTGCCAGCAGTGACGGACTAGCGCCAGATACGCAGTATTTT. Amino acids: CASSDGLAPDTQYF.

CDR3 region: CASSHRGYEQYF. The CDR3 DNA is TGTGCCAGCAGTCACAGGGGGTACGAGCAGTACTTC. The chain recombines TRBV3-1 (or the pseudogene TRBV3-2) with TRBJ2-7; 8 bases agree with TRBD1. The germline V gene has CDR1 LGHDT and CDR2 YNNKEL (reference sequence). Trimming took 6 bases from V and 4 from J; bases not matched to a gene: 2. The CDR3 runs 12 residues.

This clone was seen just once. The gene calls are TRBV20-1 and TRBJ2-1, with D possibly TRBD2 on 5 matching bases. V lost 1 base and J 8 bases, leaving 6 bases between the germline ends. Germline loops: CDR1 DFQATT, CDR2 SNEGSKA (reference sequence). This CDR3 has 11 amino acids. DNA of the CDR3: TGCAGTGCTAGAGGGCGGGATGAGCAGTTCTTC. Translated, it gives CSARGRDEQFF.

In nucleotides, the CDR3 is TGCAGCGTGGGGGGGGGACCCAGCTCCTACAATGAGCAGTTCTTC. This codes for CSVGGGPSSYNEQFF. The chain joins TRBV29-1 to TRBJ2-1; 7 bases are a match to TRBD2. Germline V gene sequence: CDR1 SQVTM, CDR2 ANQGSEA. The CDR3 is 15 amino acids. J gave up 0 bases and V 6 bases, and 8 bases lay outside the gene matches.

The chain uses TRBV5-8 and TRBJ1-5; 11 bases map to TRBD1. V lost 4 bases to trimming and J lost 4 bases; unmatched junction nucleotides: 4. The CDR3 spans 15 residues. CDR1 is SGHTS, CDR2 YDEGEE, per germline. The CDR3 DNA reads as TGTGCCAGCAGCACAGGGACAGGGGGAAATCAGCCCCAGCATTTT. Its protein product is CASSTGTGGNQPQHF.

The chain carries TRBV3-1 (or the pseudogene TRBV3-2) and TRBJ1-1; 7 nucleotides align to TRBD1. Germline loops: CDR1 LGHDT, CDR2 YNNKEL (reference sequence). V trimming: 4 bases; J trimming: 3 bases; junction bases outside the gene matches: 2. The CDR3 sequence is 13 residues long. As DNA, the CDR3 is TGTGCCAGCAGCCCAACAGGGGACACTGAAGCTTTCTTT. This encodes CASSPTGDTEAFF.

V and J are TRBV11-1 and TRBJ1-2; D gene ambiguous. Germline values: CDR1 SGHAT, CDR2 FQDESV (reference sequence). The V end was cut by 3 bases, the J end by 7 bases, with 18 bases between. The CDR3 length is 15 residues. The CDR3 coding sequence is TGTGCCAGCAGCTTGACGAGGGCGGGTCCGGGTGGCTACACCTTC. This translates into CASSLTRAGPGGYTF.

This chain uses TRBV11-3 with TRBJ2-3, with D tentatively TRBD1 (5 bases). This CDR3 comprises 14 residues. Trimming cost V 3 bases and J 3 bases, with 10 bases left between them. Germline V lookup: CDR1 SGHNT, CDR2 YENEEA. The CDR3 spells CASSLGPRTDTQYF. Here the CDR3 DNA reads TGTGCCAGCAGCTTGGGGCCGAGGACAGATACGCAGTATTTT. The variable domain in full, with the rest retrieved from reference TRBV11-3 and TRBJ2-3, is EAGVVQSPRYKIIEKKQPVAFWCNPISGHNTLYWYLQNLGQGPELLIRYENEEAVDDSQLPKDRFSAERLKGVDSTLKIQPAELGDSAVYLCASSLGPRTDTQYFGPGTRLTVL.

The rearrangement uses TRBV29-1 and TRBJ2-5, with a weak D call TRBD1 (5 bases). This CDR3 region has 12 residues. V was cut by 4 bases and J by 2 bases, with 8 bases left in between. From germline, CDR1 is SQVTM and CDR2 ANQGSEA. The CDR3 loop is CSVGDSQETQYF. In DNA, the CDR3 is TGCAGCGTTGGTGACAGTCAAGAGACCCAGTACTTC.

The CDR3 DNA follows: TGTGCCTGGAGTGGGACAGGGAGGAATCAGCCCCAGCATTTT. Its protein is CAWSGTGRNQPQHF. The rearrangement uses TRBV30 and TRBJ1-5, with 8 bases that match TRBD1. The CDR3 runs to 14 residues. Looked up from germline, CDR1 is GTSNPN and CDR2 is SVGIG (reference sequence). J gave up 4 bases and V 1 base, and 3 bases lay outside the gene matches.

CDR3 DNA sequence: TGTGCCAGCAGCTTAGACACAGGTGGAACCTACGAGCAGTACTTC. It is translated as CASSLDTGGTYEQYF. This sequence joins TRBV7-6 and TRBJ2-7, with a tentative D call TRBD1 (5 bases). The germline V and J ends were trimmed by 1 base and 2 bases, with 12 bases remaining between them. CDR1 SGHVS and CDR2 FNYEAQ come from the germline V gene. The CDR3 loop spans 15 amino acids.

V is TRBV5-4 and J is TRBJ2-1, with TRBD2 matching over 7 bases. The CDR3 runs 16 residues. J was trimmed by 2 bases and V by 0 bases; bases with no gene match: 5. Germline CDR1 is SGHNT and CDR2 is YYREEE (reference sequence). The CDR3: CASSLGGGPPYNEQFF. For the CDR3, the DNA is TGTGCCAGCAGCTTGGGCGGGGGACCCCCCTACAATGAGCAGTTCTTC.

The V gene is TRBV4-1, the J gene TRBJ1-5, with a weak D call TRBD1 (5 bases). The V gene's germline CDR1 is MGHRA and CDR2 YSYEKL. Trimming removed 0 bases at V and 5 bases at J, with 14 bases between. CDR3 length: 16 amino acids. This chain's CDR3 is CASSQDVGAPYQPQHF. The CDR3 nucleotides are TGCGCCAGCAGCCAAGATGTTGGGGCACCTTATCAGCCCCAGCATTTT.

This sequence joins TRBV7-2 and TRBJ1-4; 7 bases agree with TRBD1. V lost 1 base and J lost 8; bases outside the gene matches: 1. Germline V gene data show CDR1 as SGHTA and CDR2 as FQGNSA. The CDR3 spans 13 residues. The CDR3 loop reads CASSLVGGEKLFF. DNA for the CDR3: TGTGCCAGCAGCTTAGTAGGGGGCGAAAAACTGTTTTTT.

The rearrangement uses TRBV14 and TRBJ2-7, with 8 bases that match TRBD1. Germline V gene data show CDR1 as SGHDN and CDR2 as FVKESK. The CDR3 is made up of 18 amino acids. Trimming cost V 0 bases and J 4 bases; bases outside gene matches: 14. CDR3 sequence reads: CASSQDHGGTGVTYEQYF. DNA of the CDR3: TGTGCCAGCAGCCAAGATCACGGTGGGACAGGTGTAACGTACGAGCAGTACTTC.

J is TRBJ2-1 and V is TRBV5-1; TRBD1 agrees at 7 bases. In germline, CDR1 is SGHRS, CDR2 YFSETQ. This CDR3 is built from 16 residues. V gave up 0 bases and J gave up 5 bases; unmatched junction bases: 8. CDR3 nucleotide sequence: TGCGCCAGCAGCTTGGCCGTACAGGGGAACAACAATGAGCAGTTCTTC. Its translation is CASSLAVQGNNNEQFF.

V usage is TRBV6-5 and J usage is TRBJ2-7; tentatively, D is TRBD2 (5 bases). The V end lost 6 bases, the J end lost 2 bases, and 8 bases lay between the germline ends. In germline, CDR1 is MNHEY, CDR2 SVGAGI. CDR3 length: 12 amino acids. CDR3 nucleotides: TGTGCCAGCAGGGACTTTGCCTACGAGCAGTACTTC. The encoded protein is CASRDFAYEQYF.

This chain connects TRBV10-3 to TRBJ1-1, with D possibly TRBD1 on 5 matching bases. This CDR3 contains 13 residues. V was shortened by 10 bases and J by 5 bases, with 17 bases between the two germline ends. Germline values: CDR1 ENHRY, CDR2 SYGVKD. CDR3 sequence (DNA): TGTGCCAGCCGAAGGCAGGGAAGTACTGAAGCTTTCTTT. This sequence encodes CASRRQGSTEAFF.

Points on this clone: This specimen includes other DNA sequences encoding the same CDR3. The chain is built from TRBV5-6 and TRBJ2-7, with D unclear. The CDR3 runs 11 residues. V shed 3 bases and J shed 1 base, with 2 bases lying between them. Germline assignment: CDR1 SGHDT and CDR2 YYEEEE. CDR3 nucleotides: TGTGCCAGCAGCTCTTCCTACGAGCAGTACTTC. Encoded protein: CASSSSYEQYF.

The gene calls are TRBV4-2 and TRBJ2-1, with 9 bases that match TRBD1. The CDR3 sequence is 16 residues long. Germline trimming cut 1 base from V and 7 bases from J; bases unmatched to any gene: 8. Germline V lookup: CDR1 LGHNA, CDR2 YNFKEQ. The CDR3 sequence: CASSQVSGTGSNEQFF. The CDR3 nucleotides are TGTGCCAGCAGCCAAGTCTCCGGGACAGGGTCAAATGAGCAGTTCTTC.

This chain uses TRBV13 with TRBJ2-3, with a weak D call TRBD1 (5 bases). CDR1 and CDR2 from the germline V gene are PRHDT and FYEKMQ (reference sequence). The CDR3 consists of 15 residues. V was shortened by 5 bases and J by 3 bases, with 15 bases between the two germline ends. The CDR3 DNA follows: TGTGCCAGCAGCCCCGACAGTCCCAAAACAGATACGCAGTATTTT. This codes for CASSPDSPKTDTQYF.

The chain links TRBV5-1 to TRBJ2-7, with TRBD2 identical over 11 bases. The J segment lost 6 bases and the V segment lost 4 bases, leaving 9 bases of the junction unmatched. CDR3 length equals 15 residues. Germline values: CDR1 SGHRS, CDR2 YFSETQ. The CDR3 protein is CASSPLAGGMPEQYF. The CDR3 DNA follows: TGCGCCAGCAGCCCCTTAGCGGGGGGGATGCCCGAGCAGTACTTC.

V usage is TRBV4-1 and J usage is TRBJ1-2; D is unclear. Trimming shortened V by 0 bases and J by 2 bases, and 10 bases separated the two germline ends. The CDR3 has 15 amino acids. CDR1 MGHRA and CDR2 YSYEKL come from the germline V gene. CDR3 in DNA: TGCGCCAGCAGCCAAGATCACAGCGGAAACTATGGCTACACCTTC. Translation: CASSQDHSGNYGYTF.

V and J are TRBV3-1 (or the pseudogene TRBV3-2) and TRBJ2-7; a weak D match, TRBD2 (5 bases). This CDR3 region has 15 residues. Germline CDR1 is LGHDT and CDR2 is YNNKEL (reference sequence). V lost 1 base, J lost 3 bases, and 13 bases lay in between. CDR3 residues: CASSQGPTRDYEQYF. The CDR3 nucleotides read TGTGCCAGCAGCCAAGGACCCACTAGGGACTACGAGCAGTACTTC.

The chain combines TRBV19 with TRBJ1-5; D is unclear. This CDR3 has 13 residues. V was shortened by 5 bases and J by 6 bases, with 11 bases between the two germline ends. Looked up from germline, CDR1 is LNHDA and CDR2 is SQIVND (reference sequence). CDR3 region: CASSPEIGQPQHF. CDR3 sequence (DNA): TGTGCCAGTAGTCCCGAGATTGGTCAGCCCCAGCATTTT.

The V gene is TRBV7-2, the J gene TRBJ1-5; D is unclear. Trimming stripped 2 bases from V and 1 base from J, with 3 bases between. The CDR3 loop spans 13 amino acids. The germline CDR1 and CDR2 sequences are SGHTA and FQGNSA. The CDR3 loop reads CASSLQSNQPQHF. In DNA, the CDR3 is TGTGCCAGCAGCTTACAGAGCAATCAGCCCCAGCATTTT.

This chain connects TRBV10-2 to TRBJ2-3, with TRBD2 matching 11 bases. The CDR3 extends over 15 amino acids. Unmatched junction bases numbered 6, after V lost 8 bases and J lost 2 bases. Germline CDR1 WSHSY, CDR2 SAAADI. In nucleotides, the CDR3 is TGCGCCAGCGTCGAACTAGCGGGAGACACAGATACGCAGTATTTT. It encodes CASVELAGDTDTQYF.

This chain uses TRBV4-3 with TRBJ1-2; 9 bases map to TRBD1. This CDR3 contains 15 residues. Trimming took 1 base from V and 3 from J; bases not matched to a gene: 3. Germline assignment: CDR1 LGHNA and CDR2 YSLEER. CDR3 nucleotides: TGCGCCAGCAGCCAAGGGGACAGGGTTTACTATGGCTACACCTTC. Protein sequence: CASSQGDRVYYGYTF.

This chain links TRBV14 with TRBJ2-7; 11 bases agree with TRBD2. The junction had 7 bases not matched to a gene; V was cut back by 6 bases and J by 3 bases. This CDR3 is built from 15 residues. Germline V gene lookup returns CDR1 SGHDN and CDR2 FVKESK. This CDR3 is CASRASGGNFYEQYF. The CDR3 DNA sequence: TGTGCCAGCAGAGCTAGCGGGGGGAATTTCTACGAGCAGTACTTC. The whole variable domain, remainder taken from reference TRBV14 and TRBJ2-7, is EAGVTQFPSHSVIEKGQTVTLRCDPISGHDNLYWYRRVMGKEIKFLLHFVKESKQDESGMPNNRFLAERTGGTYSTLKVQPAELEDSGVYFCASRASGGNFYEQYFGPGTRLTVT.

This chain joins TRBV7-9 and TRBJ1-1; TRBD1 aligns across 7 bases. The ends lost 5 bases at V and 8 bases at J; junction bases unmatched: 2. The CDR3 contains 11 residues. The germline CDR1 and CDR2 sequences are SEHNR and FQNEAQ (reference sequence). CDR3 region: CASSRQGEAFF. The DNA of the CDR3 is TGTGCCAGCAGCCGACAGGGAGAAGCTTTCTTT.

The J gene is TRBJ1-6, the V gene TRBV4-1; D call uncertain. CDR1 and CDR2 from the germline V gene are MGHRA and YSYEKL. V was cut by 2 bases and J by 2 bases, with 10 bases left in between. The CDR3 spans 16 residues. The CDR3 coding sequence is TGCGCCAGCAGCCAATCCCAAATCCCCTATAATTCACCCCTCCACTTT. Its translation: CASSQSQIPYNSPLHF.

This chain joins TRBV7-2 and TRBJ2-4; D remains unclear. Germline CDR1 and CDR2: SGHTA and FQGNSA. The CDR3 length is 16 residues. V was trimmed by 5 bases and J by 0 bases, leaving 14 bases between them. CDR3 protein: CASSPLAHLAKNIQYF. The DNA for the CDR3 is TGTGCCAGCAGCCCGCTGGCCCATTTAGCCAAAAACATTCAGTACTTC.